There are a few counts of the clone carrying this T cell receptor (beta chain). The record originates from a study of blood T cells in healthy people across ages. The overall study: Capture via template switching afforded approximately one barcoded beta molecule per two T cells.

Staff drew around 10 milliliters of peripheral blood from each donor. CDR3 size: 15 residues. V was cut by 6 bases and J by 6 bases, with 19 bases left in between. For the second PCR, which ran for about 6 to 11 cycles, a sample-barcoded 5' primer and a J-beta primer mix were used. Via MiXCR, TCRdb re-called the 5' RACE reads, giving one row per CDR3 protein. Of hundreds of thousands of distinct CDR3 sequences listed, about 49% are singletons. The rearrangement joins TRBV12-3 or TRBV12-4 to TRBJ2-3, with D tentatively TRBD2 (6 bases). The clonotype originates from a man aged 55 to 70 in good health. Sequencing input: blood. The CDR3 is CASRNSGSPADTQYF. The CDR3 coding sequence is TGTGCCAGCAGGAATAGCGGATCCCCGGCCGATACGCAGTATTTT.